This T cell receptor (beta chain) was observed in a study of cytomegalovirus exposure and HLA in healthy donors. The study's findings and limits: There were some public TCRs occurring in many donors, but most TCR sequences were rare.

Both 60 Vbeta primers and 13 Jbeta primers went into the PCR. As processed by the authors: Later, an analysis found about 83 million unique TCR beta chains, and 9.5 million to 12 million of these were shared. Only in-frame clones appear in the TCRdb table, and some are missing; sequencing was by immunoSEQ multiplex PCR. The V and J calls and clone size come from that table; D and trimming were worked out from the DNA. The sample yields 150,000 to 200,000 clones, 80% to 85% seen once. This clone occurred a few times. Its antigen is not identified. The germline V and J ends were trimmed by 4 bases and 6 bases, with 19 bases remaining between them. Germline V gives CDR1 GTSNPN, CDR2 SVGIG (reference sequence). The CDR3 totals 14 residues.

The origin of this receptor is a boy aged 2-15 years in good health and CMV-seronegative. Sequencing was carried out using PBMCs. This chain connects TRBV30 to TRBJ2-7, with a possible D match to TRBD1 (6 bases). Here the CDR3 reads CAWTDHRVPREQYF. The CDR3 DNA is TGTGCCTGGACAGACCACAGGGTCCCTCGCGAGCAGTACTTC.